Below, 21 T cell receptor beta chains from the same sample are listed, as sequenced in a study of T-cell memory formation after mild COVID-19. MiXCR was run by TCRdb on the 5' RACE reads, yielding one entry per CDR3 protein. The sample shows about 130,000 distinct CDR3 sequences, about 17% of them seen only once. Sequencing was carried out using PBMCs or a T cell subset sorted from them (not recorded which). Receptors were obtained from an adult woman who had mild COVID-19 (a few samples of this study predate the infection). Cell type and time point are not known.

This clonotype appeared a few times. The rearrangement uses TRBV5-1 and TRBJ2-1; D could derive from TRBD1 or TRBD2 (5 bases each). Germline V gene data show CDR1 as SGHRS and CDR2 as YFSETQ. V was trimmed by 3 bases and J by 3 bases, leaving 10 bases between them. This CDR3 has 14 residues. CDR3 in amino acids: CASSSMGDYNEQFF. In nucleotides, the CDR3 is TGCGCCAGCAGCTCGATGGGGGACTACAATGAGCAGTTCTTC.

Many counts were recorded for this clonotype. The chain links TRBV5-1 to TRBJ2-1, with 9 bases identical to TRBD2. The V gene end was trimmed by 2 bases and the J gene end by 7 bases; junction bases not matched to a gene: 7. The CDR3 runs to 15 residues. CDR1 and CDR2 from the germline V gene are SGHRS and YFSETQ. This CDR3 is CASSFGGGAVNEQFF. The CDR3 nucleotides read TGCGCCAGCAGCTTTGGCGGGGGGGCTGTGAATGAGCAGTTCTTC.

Only a few counts were recorded for this clonotype. The chain combines TRBV11-3 with TRBJ1-1, with D uncertain. The CDR3 is 13 residues long. With 5 bases removed from V and 4 bases from J, the gap between germline ends came to 11 bases. Germline V lookup: CDR1 SGHNT, CDR2 YENEEA. The CDR3 spells CASSGVLGTEAFF. CDR3 DNA: TGTGCCAGCAGCGGTGTCCTGGGCACTGAAGCTTTCTTT.

V gene TRBV5-1 combines with J gene TRBJ2-1, with D uncertain. Germline V gives CDR1 SGHRS, CDR2 YFSETQ. Deletions cut 1 base from V and 9 bases from J, with 5 bases between. CDR3 size: 11 residues. The CDR3 DNA sequence: TGCGCCAGCAGCTTGACTTCTGAGCAGTTCTTC. This codes for CASSLTSEQFF.

CDR3 loop: CASKESSYNEQFF. The CDR3 DNA reads as TGTGCCAGTAAGGAGAGCTCCTACAATGAGCAGTTCTTC. The rearrangement joins TRBV19 to TRBJ2-1; no firm D call. The CDR3 length is 13 residues. Germline loops: CDR1 LNHDA, CDR2 SQIVND (reference sequence). V lost 7 bases to trimming and J lost 0 bases, with 7 bases between them.

The chain is built from TRBV20-1 and TRBJ1-1; no clear D. Trimming left V 4 bases short and J 1 base short, with 10 bases between. CDR1 is DFQATT and CDR2 is SNEGSKA in the germline V gene (reference sequence). The CDR3 is made up of 13 amino acids. CDR3 in DNA: TGCAGTGCTACCTGGACGGGGAACACTGAAGCTTTCTTT. Protein sequence: CSATWTGNTEAFF.

This clonotype was found a few times. This chain connects TRBV5-1 to TRBJ2-7; 7 bases are a match to TRBD1. The germline gives CDR1 SGHRS, CDR2 YFSETQ. V shed 4 bases and J 2 bases; nucleotides not matched to a gene: 15. CDR3 length equals 17 residues. The CDR3 is CASSEGDSERSPYEQYF. DNA of the CDR3: TGCGCCAGCAGCGAGGGGGACAGCGAGAGGTCCCCCTACGAGCAGTACTTC.

The chain has TRBV10-3 and TRBJ2-3, with D unresolved. The CDR3 is 14 residues long. CDR1 and CDR2 (germline): ENHRY, SYGVKD. V was clipped by 5 bases and J by 0 bases, with 9 bases between them. The DNA for the CDR3 is TGTGCCATCAGTCTTCCTAGTAGCACAGATACGCAGTATTTT. This sequence encodes CAISLPSSTDTQYF.

This clonotype was observed many times. The chain links TRBV6-5 to TRBJ2-7; TRBD1 aligns across 7 bases. Per germline, CDR1 MNHEY and CDR2 SVGAGI. The J segment lost 4 bases and the V segment lost 6 bases, leaving 6 bases of the junction unmatched. This CDR3 comprises 13 residues. CDR3 DNA sequence: TGTGCCAGCAGCAGCGACAGGGCTTACGAGCAGTACTTC. It translates to CASSSDRAYEQYF.

The chain joins TRBV12-3 or TRBV12-4 to TRBJ2-2; D gene ambiguous. The CDR3 runs 12 residues. With 1 base removed from V and 6 bases from J, the gap between germline ends came to 3 bases. The CDR3 protein is CASSLVSGELFF. CDR3 in DNA: TGTGCCAGCAGTTTAGTCTCCGGGGAGCTGTTTTTT.

This clonotype was seen a few times. This rearrangement joins TRBV7-2 to TRBJ2-3; D gene ambiguous. V dropped 5 bases and J dropped 6 bases, with 15 bases sitting between them. The CDR3 covers 14 residues. The germline gives CDR1 SGHTA, CDR2 FQGNSA. The CDR3 loop reads CASSPQMGRDTQYF. CDR3 in DNA: TGTGCCAGCAGCCCCCAAATGGGCCGGGATACGCAGTATTTT.

The chain recombines TRBV27 with TRBJ1-2, with D perhaps matching TRBD1 (5 bases). This CDR3 spans 16 amino acids. The V gene's germline CDR1 is MNHEY and CDR2 SMNVEV (reference sequence). V lost 5 bases to trimming and J lost 0 bases, with 16 bases between them. Here the CDR3 reads CASSLRGELANYGYTF. The CDR3 nucleotides read TGTGCCAGCAGTCTGAGGGGCGAGTTAGCTAACTATGGCTACACCTTC.

The chain recombines TRBV5-1 with TRBJ2-2; TRBD1 agrees at 8 bases. V shed 5 bases and J 6 bases; nucleotides not matched to a gene: 9. CDR3 length: 15 residues. Per germline, CDR1 SGHRS and CDR2 YFSETQ. CDR3 DNA: TGCGCCAGCAGACCCCAGGGGGCTGGGGCCGGGGAGCTGTTTTTT. Translated: CASRPQGAGAGELFF.

This clonotype was seen a handful of times. The chain links TRBV19 to TRBJ2-2; D assignment may be TRBD1 or TRBD2 (6 bases each). Between the trimmed V and J ends, which lost 4 bases and 9 bases, there was a span of 18 bases. Germline loops: CDR1 LNHDA, CDR2 SQIVND (reference sequence). The CDR3 extends over 15 amino acids. DNA of the CDR3: TGTGCCAGTAGTACGGACAGCGGGTTGACGTGGGAGCTGTTTTTT. Translated, it gives CASSTDSGLTWELFF.

This clonotype was detected a few times. V and J are TRBV19 and TRBJ2-3; TRBD1 or TRBD2 may be the D gene (5 bases each). V lost 5 bases to trimming and J lost 6 bases, with 18 bases between them. The germline gives CDR1 LNHDA, CDR2 SQIVND (reference sequence). The CDR3 runs to 15 residues. CDR3 residues: CASSPSGAPRDTQYF. DNA of the CDR3: TGTGCCAGTAGTCCCTCCGGGGCCCCGAGGGATACGCAGTATTTT.

The chain combines TRBV30 with TRBJ2-2; tentative D call: TRBD2 (5 bases). The V and J ends lost 6 bases and 4 bases respectively, with 15 bases between them. The CDR3 length is 14 residues. From germline, CDR1 is GTSNPN and CDR2 SVGIG (reference sequence). CDR3 residues: CACKAEAATGELFF. The CDR3 nucleotides read TGTGCCTGCAAAGCGGAGGCCGCCACCGGGGAGCTGTTTTTT.

V usage is TRBV7-2 and J usage is TRBJ2-3; the D gene is possibly TRBD2 (5 bases). Trimming pared 5 bases from V and 4 bases from J, leaving 16 bases between. The CDR3 is 15 residues long. Germline V CDR1 and CDR2: SGHTA, FQGNSA. In DNA form, the CDR3 reads TGTGCCAGCAGCCCCAGCGGACCTGGGGCAGATACGCAGTATTTT. Translated: CASSPSGPGADTQYF.

This clonotype was observed a few times. This chain uses TRBV5-1 with TRBJ2-7, with D uncertain. The CDR3 sequence is 13 residues long. CDR1 is SGHRS, CDR2 YFSETQ, per germline. V was cut by 4 bases and J by 2 bases, with 10 bases left in between. The CDR3 loop reads CASSPDGTYEQYF. DNA for the CDR3: TGCGCCAGCAGCCCCGACGGTACCTACGAGCAGTACTTC.

The sample holds a few counts of this clonotype. CDR3 region: CASSPGTLANYGYTF. The CDR3 nucleotides read TGCGCCAGCAGCCCTGGGACGCTTGCTAACTATGGCTACACCTTC. V is TRBV5-1 and J is TRBJ1-2, with D possibly being TRBD1 (5 bases). Germline CDR1 reads SGHRS; CDR2 reads YFSETQ. CDR3 length equals 15 residues. Trimming took off 4 bases at V and 0 bases at J, with 13 bases between the two ends.

The chain has TRBV5-1 and TRBJ1-1; 7 nucleotides match TRBD1. The CDR3 is made up of 14 amino acids. With 6 bases clipped from V and 1 base from J, the junction kept 6 bases outside the gene matches. Germline CDR1 SGHRS, CDR2 YFSETQ. The DNA for the CDR3 is TGCGCCAGCACCCTAGCAGGGGGGAACACTGAAGCTTTCTTT. This sequence encodes CASTLAGGNTEAFF.

This clonotype occurred a few times. V gene TRBV5-1 combines with J gene TRBJ2-5; D might be TRBD1 (5 bases). CDR3 length: 15 residues. Germline CDR1 and CDR2: SGHRS and YFSETQ. Trimming removed 4 bases from V and 5 bases from J, with 18 bases in between. The CDR3, as DNA: TGCGCCAGCAGCCTGGGTATCAGGGCAGCGGAGACCCAGTACTTC. It specifies CASSLGIRAAETQYF.